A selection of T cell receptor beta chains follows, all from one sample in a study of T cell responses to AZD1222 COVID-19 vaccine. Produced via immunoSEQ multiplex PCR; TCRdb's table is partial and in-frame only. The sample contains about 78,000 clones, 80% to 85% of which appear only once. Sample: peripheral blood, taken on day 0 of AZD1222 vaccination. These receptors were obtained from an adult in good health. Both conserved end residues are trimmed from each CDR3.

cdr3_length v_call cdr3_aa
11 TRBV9 ASSAHTGAEAF
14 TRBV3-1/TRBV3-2 ASSSRDRGDGYEQY
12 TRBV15 ATSPGAHTGELF
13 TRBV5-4 ASSTPETSGYEQY
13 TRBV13 ASSLLAGGQETQY
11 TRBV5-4 ASSRDRAYEQY
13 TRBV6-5 ASSYSTGYYEKLF
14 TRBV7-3 ASSSFDRVPTYEQY
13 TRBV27 ASSLSRQGGYGYT
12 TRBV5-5 ASSLEGRSSEQF
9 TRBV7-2 ASSLSLGYT
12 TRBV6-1 ASSERAGNSPLH
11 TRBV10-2 ASKGQRNTEAF
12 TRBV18 ASSPGQDYYGYT
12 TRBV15 ATSFDRGRSPLH
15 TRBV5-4 ASSLEGGYGTNYGYT
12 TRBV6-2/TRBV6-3 ASSYMGRTYEQY
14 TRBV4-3 ASSQDLRGTHYEQY
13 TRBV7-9 ASSFRDTGFGELF
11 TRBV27 ASRPGRNYGYT
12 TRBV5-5 ASSPMSLGNTIY
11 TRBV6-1 ASSEVHYNEQF